This paragraph reports one TCR beta chain. The TEMRA cells underwent FACS enrichment, while the CD8+ and CD4+ T cells underwent negative isolation. The record originates from a study of CD8 T cells in Susac syndrome. Whole-study context: The sequenced Susac syndrome patients included about six who had clinically active disease and roughly 8 who were in remission. Intravenous immunoglobulin alone or corticosteroids were being given to patients with Susac syndrome at blood draw, unless they were therapy-naive.

The CDR3 extends over 14 amino acids. In germline, CDR1 is MGHDK, CDR2 SYGVNS. V lost 1 base, J lost 6 bases, and 10 bases lay in between. RNA in amounts of 0.5 to 1 ug was reverse transcribed with random hexamers. MiXCR, applied by TCRdb to the immunoSEQ multiplex PCR reads, yields one record per CDR3 protein. The sample yields 200,000 or so distinct CDR3 sequences, approximately 95% seen once. The sequenced material came from CD8+ T cells from PBMCs. The gene calls are TRBV25-1 and TRBJ1-3; no firm D call. The origin of this receptor is a human donor with Susac syndrome. The CDR3 loop reads CASSEFGRENTIYF. The CDR3 nucleotides are TGTGCCAGCAGTGAATTTGGGCGGGAAAACACCATATATTTT.